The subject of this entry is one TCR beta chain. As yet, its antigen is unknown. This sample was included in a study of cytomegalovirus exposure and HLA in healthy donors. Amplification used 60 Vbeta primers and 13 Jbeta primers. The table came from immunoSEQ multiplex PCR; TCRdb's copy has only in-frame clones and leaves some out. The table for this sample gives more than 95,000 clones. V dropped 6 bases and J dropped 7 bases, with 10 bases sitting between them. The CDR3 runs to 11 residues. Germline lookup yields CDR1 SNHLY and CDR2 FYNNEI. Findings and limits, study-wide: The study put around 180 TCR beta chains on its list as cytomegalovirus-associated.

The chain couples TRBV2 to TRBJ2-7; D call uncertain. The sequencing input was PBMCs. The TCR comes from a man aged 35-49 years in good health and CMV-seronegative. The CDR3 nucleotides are TGTGCCAGCAGCCTATGGAGTGAGCAGTACTTC. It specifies CASSLWSEQYF.